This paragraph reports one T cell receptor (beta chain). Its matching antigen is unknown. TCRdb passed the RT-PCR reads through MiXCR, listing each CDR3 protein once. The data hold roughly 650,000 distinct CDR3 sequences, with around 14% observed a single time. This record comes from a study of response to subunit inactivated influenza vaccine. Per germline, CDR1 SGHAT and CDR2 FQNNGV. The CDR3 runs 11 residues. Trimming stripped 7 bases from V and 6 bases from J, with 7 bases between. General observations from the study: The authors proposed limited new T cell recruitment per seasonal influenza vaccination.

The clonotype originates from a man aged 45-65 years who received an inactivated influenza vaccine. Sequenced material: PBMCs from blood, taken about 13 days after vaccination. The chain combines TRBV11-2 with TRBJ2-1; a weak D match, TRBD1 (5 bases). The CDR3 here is CASMTVNEQFF. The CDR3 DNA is TGTGCCAGCATGACAGTCAATGAGCAGTTCTTC.